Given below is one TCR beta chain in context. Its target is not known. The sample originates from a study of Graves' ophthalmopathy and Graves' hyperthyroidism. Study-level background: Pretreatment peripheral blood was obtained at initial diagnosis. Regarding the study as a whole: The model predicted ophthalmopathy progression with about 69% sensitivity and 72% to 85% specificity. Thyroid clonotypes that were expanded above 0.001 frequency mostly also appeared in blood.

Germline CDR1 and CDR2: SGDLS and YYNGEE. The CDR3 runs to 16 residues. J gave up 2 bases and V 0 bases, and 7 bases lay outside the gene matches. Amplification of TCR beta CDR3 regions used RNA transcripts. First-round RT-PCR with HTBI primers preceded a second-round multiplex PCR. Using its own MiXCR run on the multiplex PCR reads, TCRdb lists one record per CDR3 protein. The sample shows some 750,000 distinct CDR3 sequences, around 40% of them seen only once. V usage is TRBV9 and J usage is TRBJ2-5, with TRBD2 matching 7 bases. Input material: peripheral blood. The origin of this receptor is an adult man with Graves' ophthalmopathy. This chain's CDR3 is CASSVGAGEGQETQYF. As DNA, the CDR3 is TGTGCCAGCAGCGTAGGGGCGGGAGAGGGGCAAGAGACCCAGTACTTC.